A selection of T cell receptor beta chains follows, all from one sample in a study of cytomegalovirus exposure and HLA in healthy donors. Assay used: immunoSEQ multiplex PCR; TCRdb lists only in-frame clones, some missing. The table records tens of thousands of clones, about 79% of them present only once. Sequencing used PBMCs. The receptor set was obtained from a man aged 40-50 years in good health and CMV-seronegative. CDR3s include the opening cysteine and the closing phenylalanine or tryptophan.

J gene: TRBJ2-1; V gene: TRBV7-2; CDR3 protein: CASSLVGTSGKSEQFF
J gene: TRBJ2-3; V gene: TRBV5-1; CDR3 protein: CASSSGLAGTTDTQYF
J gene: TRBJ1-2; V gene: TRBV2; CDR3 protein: CASRQGEPYGYTF
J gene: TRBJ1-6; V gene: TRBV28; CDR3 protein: CASSPTGTGSNSPLHF
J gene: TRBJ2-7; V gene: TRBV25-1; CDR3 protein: CASSGRSYEQYF
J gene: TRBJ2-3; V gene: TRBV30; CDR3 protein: CAWSIGTSGGATDTQYF
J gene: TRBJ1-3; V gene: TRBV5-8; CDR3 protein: CASSLARAGYTIYF
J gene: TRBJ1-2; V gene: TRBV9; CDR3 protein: CASSEGDTNYGYTF
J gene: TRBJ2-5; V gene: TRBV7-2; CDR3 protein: CASSLSGGAGETQYF
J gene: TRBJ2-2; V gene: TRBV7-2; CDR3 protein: CASSAGGQNTGELFF
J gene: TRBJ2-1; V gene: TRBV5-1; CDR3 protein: CASSLARRLQGAYNEQFF
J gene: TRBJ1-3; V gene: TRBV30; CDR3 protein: CAWGSLNTIYF
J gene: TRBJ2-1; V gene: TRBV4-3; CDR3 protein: CASSQARGFYNEQFF
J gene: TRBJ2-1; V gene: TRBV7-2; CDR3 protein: CASSKGTDLYNEQFF
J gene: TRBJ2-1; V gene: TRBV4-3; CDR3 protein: CASSQGKGGDLLSYNEQFF
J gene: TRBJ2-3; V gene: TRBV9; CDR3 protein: CASSTPRRGGTDTQYF
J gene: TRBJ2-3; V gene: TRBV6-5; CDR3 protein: CASSYVGGLAIDTQYF
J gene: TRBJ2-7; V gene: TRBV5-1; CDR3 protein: CASSPSGTLTYEQYF
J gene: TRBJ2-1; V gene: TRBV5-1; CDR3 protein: CASSWPLRTGLDNEQFF
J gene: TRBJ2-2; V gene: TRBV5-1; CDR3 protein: CASSPQANTGELFF
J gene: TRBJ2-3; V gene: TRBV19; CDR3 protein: CASSIGLAGGPQYF
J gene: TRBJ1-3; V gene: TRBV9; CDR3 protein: CASSVESMGQGASGNTIYF
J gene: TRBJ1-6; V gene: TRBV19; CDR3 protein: CATTPRVNSPLHF
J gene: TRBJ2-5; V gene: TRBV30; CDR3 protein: CAWSTGLAGRRETQYF
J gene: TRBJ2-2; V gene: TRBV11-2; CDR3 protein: CASNPPGTDEIFNPGELFF
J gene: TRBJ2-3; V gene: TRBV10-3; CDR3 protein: CAIRRAGGSSTDTQYF
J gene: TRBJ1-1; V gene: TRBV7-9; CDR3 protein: CASSFIVVGDTEAFF
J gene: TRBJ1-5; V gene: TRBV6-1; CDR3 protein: CASSEGQRNQPQHF
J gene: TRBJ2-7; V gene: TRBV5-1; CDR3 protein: CASTLGTDLSYEQYF
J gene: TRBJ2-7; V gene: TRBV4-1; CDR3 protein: CASSQQRDRPYEQYF
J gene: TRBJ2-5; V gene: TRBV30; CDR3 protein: CAWSASLTRQETQYF
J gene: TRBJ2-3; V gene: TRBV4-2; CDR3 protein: CASRQGGDTDTQYF
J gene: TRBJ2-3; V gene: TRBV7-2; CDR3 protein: CASSVDRGPDTQYF
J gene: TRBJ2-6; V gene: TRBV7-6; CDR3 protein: CASSFPRDRGAMVSGANVLTF
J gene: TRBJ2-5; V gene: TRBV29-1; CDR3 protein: CSVESTSGGRGETQYF
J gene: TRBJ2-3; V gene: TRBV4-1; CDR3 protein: CASSDTFGGGSTDTQYF
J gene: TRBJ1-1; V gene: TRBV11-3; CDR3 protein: CASSFTSTEAFF
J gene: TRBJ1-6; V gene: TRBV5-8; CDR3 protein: CASSRDRGRFSSYNSPLHF
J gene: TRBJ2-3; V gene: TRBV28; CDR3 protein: CASTFLSGGEDTQYF
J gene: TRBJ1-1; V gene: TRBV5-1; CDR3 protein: CASSFGGRGTGVITEAFF
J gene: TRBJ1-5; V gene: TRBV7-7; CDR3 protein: CASSLGQGQPQHF
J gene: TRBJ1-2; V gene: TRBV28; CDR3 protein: CASSPRTRRSTGGYTF
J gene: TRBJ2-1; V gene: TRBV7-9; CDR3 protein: CASSLGRGDLQFF
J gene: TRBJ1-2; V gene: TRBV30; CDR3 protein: CAWSTESSGGSYGYTF
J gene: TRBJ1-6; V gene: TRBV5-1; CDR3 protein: CASSLDGWGADNSPLHF
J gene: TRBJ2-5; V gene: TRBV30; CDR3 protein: CAWSPGGTETQYF
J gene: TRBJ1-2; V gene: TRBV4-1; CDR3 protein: CASSQVYRAEGYTF
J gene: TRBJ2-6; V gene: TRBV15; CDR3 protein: CATSRDRGGVSSGANVLTF
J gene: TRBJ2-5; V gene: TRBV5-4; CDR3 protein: CASSSPSALTGETQYF
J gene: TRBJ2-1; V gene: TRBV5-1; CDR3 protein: CASSLGRQGLAGDNEQFF
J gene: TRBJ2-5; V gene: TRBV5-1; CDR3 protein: CASSLTPGQGGETQYF
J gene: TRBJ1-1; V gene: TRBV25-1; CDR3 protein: CASRGGFEAFF
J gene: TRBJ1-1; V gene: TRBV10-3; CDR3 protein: CAISETGGTEAFF
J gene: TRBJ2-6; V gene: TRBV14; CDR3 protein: CASSQGRVYGANVLTF
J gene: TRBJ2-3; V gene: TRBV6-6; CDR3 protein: CASGRTRTDTQYF
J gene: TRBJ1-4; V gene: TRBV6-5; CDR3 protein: CASRGGLSYEKLFF
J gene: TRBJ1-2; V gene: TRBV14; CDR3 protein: CASSQDRRDMTF
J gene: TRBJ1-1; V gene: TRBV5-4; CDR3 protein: CASSPRPVRNTEAFF
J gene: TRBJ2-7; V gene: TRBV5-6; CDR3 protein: CASSSLAGSQYEQYF
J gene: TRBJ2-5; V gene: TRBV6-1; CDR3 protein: CASIRGVGETQYF